This TCR beta chain was retrieved from a study of blood T cell repertoires in COVID-19. About the study: There were acute and convalescent COVID-19 samples, and they came from the United States, Italy and Spain.

The CDR3 loop spans 18 amino acids. Germline values: CDR1 WSHSY, CDR2 SAAADI. The V end lost 4 bases, the J end lost 14 bases, and 30 bases lay between the germline ends. Clones were sequenced by immunoSEQ multiplex PCR, and TCRdb holds only the in-frame ones, with some missing. Counted here are about 70,000 clones, around 84% occurring once; the ten biggest clones make up around 0.83%. The sequenced sample was peripheral blood. This chain connects TRBV10-2 to TRBJ1-6; D is perhaps TRBD1 (5 bases). The sequence derives from a woman in her seventies with acute or convalescent COVID-19. CDR3 in DNA: TGCGCCAGCAGTGGGGAGGGTAGGGGAAAGGACATCAGGAGGGCCCTCCACTTT. This encodes CASSGEGRGKDIRRALHF.